The T cell receptor (beta chain) under discussion was sequenced for a study of blood T cell repertoires in COVID-19. At the level of the study: From the United States, Italy and Spain came samples of acute and convalescent COVID-19. PBMCs, B-cell-depleted T cells, or T cells provided the cDNA or gDNA that made up the material.

As handled by the study authors: It was from reference gene primer amplification that nucleated cell counts were estimated. The protocol was immunoSEQ multiplex PCR, while the TCRdb copy is restricted to in-frame clones and leaves out a portion. The DNA was the basis for D and trimming; V, J and clone size are from that table. The table lists hundreds of thousands of clones, about 86% of them singletons. The CDR3 extends over 19 amino acids. Trimming at V came to 0 bases and at J to 4 bases, leaving 11 bases not matched to a gene. Germline V gene lookup returns CDR1 LNHDA and CDR2 SQIVND (reference sequence).

This sequence joins TRBV19 and TRBJ2-2; 10 nucleotides line up with TRBD2. The material sequenced was peripheral blood. The sequence derives from a man between 60 and 75 years old who had recovered from COVID-19. The CDR3 DNA is TGTGCCAGTAGTATAGATGGGTGGGCTAGCGGGAGACCCACCGGGGAGCTGTTTTTT. Translating gives CASSIDGWASGRPTGELFF.